This T cell receptor beta chain was observed in a study of vaccination and CD4 T cells after COVID-19. In the study overall: Each post-COVID sample was drawn after diagnosis, and the median interval was approximately 100 days (range 35 to 161).

This clonotype has more than one count but fewer than ten. Its antigen remains unidentified. This CDR3 has 12 amino acids. Per the germline V gene, CDR1 is SEHNR and CDR2 is FQNEAQ (reference sequence). With 5 bases removed from V and 3 bases from J, the gap between germline ends came to 7 bases. Findings of the study overall: Spike mono-reactivity was found in 304 of 307 vaccine-specific clones from convalescent patients.

With the Oncomine TCR Beta short-read assay, DNA from cultured CD4+ T cells was sequenced. Genomic DNA was drawn out of CD4+ T cells grown in culture. TCRdb ran MiXCR on the PCR reads and lists one entry per CDR3 protein. The sample yields a few thousand distinct CDR3 sequences, about 41% seen once. Specified treatment: roughly nine-day PBMC culture with coronavirus spike peptide pools or control peptides (ViraFEST assay). One should note that the unexposed donor's CD4+ T cells were collected before the COVID-19 pandemic (2011-2018). PBMCs, plated at about 2 million per well, were grown in the presence of approximately 10 IU/ml IL-2 and about 10 ug/ml peptide pools.

The sequence was obtained from a human donor in good health. The J gene is TRBJ1-2, the V gene TRBV7-9, with D unclear. The material sequenced was CD4+ T cells from blood, cultured in vitro. The CDR3 nucleotides read TGTGCCAGCAGCCCTCGCGACTATGGCTACACCTTC. Translating it yields CASSPRDYGYTF. The full variable domain, rest sourced from reference TRBV7-9 and TRBJ1-2, is DTGVSQNPRHKITKRGQNVTFRCDPISEHNRLYWYRQTLGQGPEFLTYFQNEAQLEKSRLLSDRFSAERPKGSFSTLEIQRTEQGDSAMYLCASSPRDYGYTFGSGTRLTVV.